The sequence of this T cell receptor (beta chain) was determined in a study of T cells in localized non-small cell lung cancer. Study-wide results and limits: An association was observed between higher blood T cell density and longer overall survival. There were a median around 53 of the top 100 tumor clones appearing in adjacent lung. Adjacent uninvolved lung tissue had the highest T cell clonality, exceeding tumor. The tumor had only one region sequenced, so heterogeneity remains possible.

The protocol was immunoSEQ multiplex PCR, while the TCRdb copy is restricted to in-frame clones and leaves out a portion. Of approximately 89,000 clones listed, less than 85% were seen once; the top ten hold less than 20%. The V gene end was trimmed by 7 bases and the J gene end by 3 bases; junction bases not matched to a gene: 5. Germline V lookup: CDR1 SNHLY, CDR2 FYNNEI. The CDR3 is 14 residues long. On this clone itself: Its specificity is not known.

Source: PBMCs, taken before any cancer treatment. This receptor was taken from a man aged 35-69 years with stage II squamous cell lung carcinoma. The chain uses TRBV2 and TRBJ2-2, with 7 bases aligning to TRBD1. CDR3 sequence (DNA): TGTGCCAGCACCCTGGACAGGTACACCGGGGAGCTGTTTTTT. This sequence encodes CASTLDRYTGELFF.